These 24 T cell receptor beta chains originate from one sample sequenced in a study of T cell responses to AZD1222 COVID-19 vaccine. The assay was immunoSEQ multiplex PCR, and TCRdb's table has in-frame clones only and misses some. The sample holds about 160,000 clones; roughly 94% are singletons and the top ten take roughly 5.6%. Sequenced material: peripheral blood, taken 28 days after the second AZD1222 dose. The receptors stem from an adult who received the AZD1222 COVID-19 vaccine.

The chain is built from TRBV10-3 and TRBJ2-2; D possibly corresponds to TRBD1 (6 bases). The CDR3 is 16 residues long. Looked up from germline, CDR1 is ENHRY and CDR2 is SYGVKD. Trimming left V 6 bases short and J 1 base short, with 15 bases between. The CDR3 DNA sequence: TGTGCCATCAGCCAGACAGGACCTAAGAACACCGGGGAGCTGTTTTTT. It encodes CAISQTGPKNTGELFF.

The chain links TRBV7-2 to TRBJ1-4; 9 positions match TRBD1. V trimming: 3 bases; J trimming: 4 bases; junction bases outside the gene matches: 0. Germline V gene lookup returns CDR1 SGHTA and CDR2 FQGNSA. This CDR3 has 14 residues. CDR3 DNA: TGTGCCAGCAGCTTGACAGGGGGTAATGAAAAACTGTTTTTT. It yields the protein CASSLTGGNEKLFF.

The CDR3 here is CASSTYRDSQETQYF. In nucleotides, the CDR3 is TGTGCCAGTAGTACCTACCGGGACTCCCAAGAGACCCAGTACTTC. V and J are TRBV19 and TRBJ2-5; tentative D call: TRBD2 (6 bases). The germline CDR1 and CDR2 sequences are LNHDA and SQIVND (reference sequence). This CDR3 comprises 15 residues. Trimming left V 4 bases short and J 1 base short, with 13 bases between.

V usage is TRBV2 and J usage is TRBJ2-7; D may correspond to TRBD1 or TRBD2 (5 bases each). The CDR3 is made up of 12 amino acids. With 8 bases removed from V and 5 bases from J, the gap between germline ends came to 13 bases. Germline V gene data show CDR1 as SNHLY and CDR2 as FYNNEI. CDR3 coding DNA: TGTGCCAGCGTTGGGGGTCTGGACGAGCAGTACTTC. Amino acids: CASVGGLDEQYF.

The J gene is TRBJ2-7, the V gene TRBV5-1; D may correspond to TRBD1 or TRBD2 (6 bases each). CDR3 length: 18 amino acids. Germline CDR1 reads SGHRS; CDR2 reads YFSETQ. The V end was cut by 0 bases, the J end by 3 bases, with 22 bases between. CDR3 sequence (DNA): TGCGCCAGCAGCTTGGAGGCGATGCGGCGGGGCAGGGGCTACGAGCAGTACTTC. Amino acid sequence: CASSLEAMRRGRGYEQYF.

The chain has TRBV4-1 and TRBJ1-4, with unresolved D. Germline V gene data show CDR1 as MGHRA and CDR2 as YSYEKL. The CDR3 loop spans 13 amino acids. V lost 2 bases, J lost 8 bases, and 9 bases lay in between. In DNA, the CDR3 is TGCGCCAGCAGCCAACTCATTTTGGAAAAACTGTTTTTT. Residues: CASSQLILEKLFF.

The chain uses TRBV19 and TRBJ2-1; 7 nucleotides line up with TRBD2. Trimming cost V 11 bases and J 7 bases; bases outside gene matches: 20. CDR1 LNHDA and CDR2 SQIVND come from the germline V gene (reference sequence). The CDR3 is 16 amino acids. DNA of the CDR3: TGTGCCCTTCATCTCTCTCGGGCTAGCGGCAAGAATGAGCAGTTCTTC. It codes for CALHLSRASGKNEQFF.

The chain couples TRBV27 to TRBJ2-2; D is unresolved. Germline CDR1 and CDR2: MNHEY and SMNVEV (reference sequence). V was clipped by 5 bases and J by 1 base, with 2 bases between them. The CDR3 runs to 12 residues. The CDR3 nucleotides are TGTGCCAGCAGTATGAACACCGGGGAGCTGTTTTTT. Its translation: CASSMNTGELFF.

This rearrangement joins TRBV6-6 to TRBJ2-7; 7 nucleotides line up with TRBD1. Germline trimming cut 6 bases from V and 2 bases from J; bases unmatched to any gene: 10. The germline gives CDR1 MNHNY, CDR2 SVGAGI (reference sequence). There are 15 residues in the CDR3. The CDR3 region is CASSVHPGQPYEQYF. The CDR3 DNA reads TGTGCCAGCAGCGTTCACCCGGGACAGCCCTACGAGCAGTACTTC.

The rearrangement links TRBV4-1 to TRBJ2-7; unclear D gene. Germline V gives CDR1 MGHRA, CDR2 YSYEKL. CDR3 length: 12 residues. V shed 4 bases and J shed 4 bases, with 8 bases lying between them. As DNA, the CDR3 is TGCGCCAGCAGCCCGCCTAGTTACGAGCAGTACTTC. Translated: CASSPPSYEQYF.

CDR3 protein: CASSQSPTGDSGNTIYF. The DNA for the CDR3 is TGTGCCAGCAGCCAATCCCCTACAGGAGACTCTGGAAACACCATATATTTT. The V call is TRBV4-2, the J call TRBJ1-3; possible D gene TRBD1, 5 bases. CDR1 and CDR2 from the germline V gene are LGHNA and YNFKEQ. Between the trimmed V and J ends, which lost 2 bases and 0 bases, there was a span of 14 bases. The CDR3 spans 17 residues.

This chain joins TRBV7-8 and TRBJ2-1; TRBD2 aligns across 8 bases. Unmatched junction bases numbered 1, after V lost 0 bases and J lost 3 bases. CDR1 is SGHVS and CDR2 is FQNEAQ in the germline V gene. The CDR3 has 15 amino acids. This chain's CDR3 is CASSLAGLGYNEQFF. Here the CDR3 DNA reads TGTGCCAGCAGCTTAGCGGGACTAGGCTACAATGAGCAGTTCTTC.

The chain links TRBV2 to TRBJ1-2, with D unclear. The V and J ends lost 7 bases and 6 bases respectively, with 15 bases between them. In germline, CDR1 is SNHLY, CDR2 FYNNEI. The CDR3 is 13 amino acids. In DNA, the CDR3 is TGTGCCAGCAATGGGGAGGGCCTGAATGGCTACACCTTC. Its protein is CASNGEGLNGYTF. The whole variable domain, filled in from reference TRBV2 and TRBJ1-2, reads EPEVTQTPSHQVTQMGQEVILRCVPISNHLYFYWYRQILGQKVEFLVSFYNNEISEKSEIFDDQFSVERPDGSNFTLKIRSTKLEDSAMYFCASNGEGLNGYTFGSGTRLTVV.

The chain carries TRBV19 and TRBJ2-1, with D maybe TRBD2 (6 bases). CDR3 length equals 14 residues. From germline, CDR1 is LNHDA and CDR2 SQIVND (reference sequence). V lost 1 base, J lost 3 bases, and 7 bases lay in between. The CDR3 DNA sequence: TGTGCCAGTAGTATAGCGGGAGTCTACAATGAGCAGTTCTTC. Protein: CASSIAGVYNEQFF.

The chain joins TRBV29-1 to TRBJ1-1, with no clear D. Germline CDR1 reads SQVTM; CDR2 reads ANQGSEA. The CDR3 has 11 residues. V was pared by 5 bases and J by 1 base, with 5 bases between. The CDR3 coding sequence is TGCAGCGTTCGGGCGAACACTGAAGCTTTCTTT. It translates to CSVRANTEAFF. The variable domain in full, completed from reference TRBV29-1 and TRBJ1-1, reads SAVISQKPSRDICQRGTSLTIQCQVDSQVTMMFWYRQQPGQSLTLIATANQGSEATYESGFVIDKFPISRPNLTFSTLTVSNMSPEDSSIYLCSVRANTEAFFGQGTRLTVV.

The rearrangement links TRBV4-1 to TRBJ1-1, with 7 bases matching TRBD1. There are 15 residues in the CDR3. Trimming took 1 base from V and 4 from J; bases not matched to a gene: 6. Per germline, CDR1 MGHRA and CDR2 YSYEKL. CDR3 protein: CASSQVLGQTTEAFF. The CDR3 coding sequence is TGCGCCAGCAGCCAAGTGCTGGGACAGACCACTGAAGCTTTCTTT.

The chain recombines TRBV27 with TRBJ1-5, with 8 bases identical to TRBD1. Germline CDR1 is MNHEY and CDR2 is SMNVEV (reference sequence). This CDR3 contains 14 residues. The junction had 5 bases not matched to a gene; V was cut back by 4 bases and J by 6 bases. CDR3 protein: CASSSLDRVQPQHF. CDR3 DNA: TGTGCCAGCAGTTCCCTGGACAGGGTTCAGCCCCAGCATTTT.

The sample holds one count of this clone. The rearrangement uses TRBV30 and TRBJ1-4; TRBD1 matches 7 bases. Germline V CDR1 and CDR2: GTSNPN, SVGIG (reference sequence). This CDR3 comprises 13 residues. V trimming: 3 bases; J trimming: 7 bases; junction bases outside the gene matches: 5. The CDR3 is CAWSGQVFEKLFF. In DNA form, the CDR3 reads TGTGCCTGGAGCGGACAGGTTTTTGAAAAACTGTTTTTT. The full variable domain, its missing parts supplied by reference TRBV30 and TRBJ1-4, is SQTIHQWPATLVQPVGSPLSLECTVEGTSNPNLYWYRQAAGRGLQLLFYSVGIGQISSEVPQNLSASRPQDRQFILSSKKLLLSDSGFYLCAWSGQVFEKLFFGSGTQLSVL.

This chain connects TRBV10-3 to TRBJ1-5; no firm D call. CDR1 and CDR2 (germline): ENHRY, SYGVKD. Trimming cost V 4 bases and J 6 bases, with 10 bases left between them. CDR3 size: 13 residues. This chain's CDR3 is CAISGGEGQPQHF. The CDR3, as DNA: TGTGCCATCAGTGGGGGAGAGGGTCAGCCCCAGCATTTT.

This clone came up once. Written as DNA, the CDR3 is TGTGCCAGCAGCACACAACGGGACCCGTGGGATTCACCCCTCCACTTT. Translated: CASSTQRDPWDSPLHF. V and J are TRBV21-1 and TRBJ1-6. TRBV21-1 is a pseudogene. The CDR3 sequence is 16 residues long.

The rearrangement uses TRBV28 and TRBJ1-5; D gene uncertain. The CDR3 covers 12 residues. Trimming removed 7 bases from V and 3 bases from J, with 7 bases in between. Germline CDR1 reads MDHEN; CDR2 reads SYDVKM. The CDR3 spells CASTPNNQPQHF. The DNA of the CDR3 is TGTGCCAGCACCCCGAACAATCAGCCCCAGCATTTT.

The chain couples TRBV7-2 to TRBJ2-6; D not certain. CDR1 SGHTA and CDR2 FQGNSA come from the germline V gene. The CDR3 has 11 residues. Trimming removed 4 bases from V and 12 bases from J, with 7 bases in between. CDR3 loop: CASSSNGVLTF. CDR3 bases: TGTGCCAGCAGCTCAAACGGCGTCCTGACTTTC. Supplemented by reference TRBV7-2 and TRBJ2-6, the full variable domain reads GAGVSQSPSNKVTEKGKDVELRCDPISGHTALYWYRQSLGQGLEFLIYFQGNSAPDKSGLPSDRFSAERTGGSVSTLTIQRTQQEDSAVYLCASSSNGVLTFGAGSRLTVL.

The J gene is TRBJ1-1, the V gene TRBV7-6; the match to TRBD1 covers 8 bases. J was trimmed by 5 bases and V by 4 bases; bases with no gene match: 21. This CDR3 contains 19 residues. Germline V gene lookup returns CDR1 SGHVS and CDR2 FNYEAQ. CDR3 sequence: CASSSTTWDRLRRRTEAFF. The CDR3 nucleotides read TGTGCCAGCAGCTCCACGACCTGGGACAGGCTCAGGAGACGAACTGAAGCTTTCTTT. The complete variable domain, with remaining parts taken from reference TRBV7-6 and TRBJ1-1, reads GAGVSQSPRYKVTKRGQDVALRCDPISGHVSLYWYRQALGQGPEFLTYFNYEAQQDKSGLPNDRFSAERPEGSISTLTIQRTEQRDSAMYRCASSSTTWDRLRRRTEAFFGQGTRLTVV.

This rearrangement joins TRBV13 to TRBJ1-1; TRBD1 aligns across 11 bases. The V gene's germline CDR1 is PRHDT and CDR2 FYEKMQ (reference sequence). The V and J ends lost 5 bases and 11 bases, in that order; junction bases with no gene match: 7. The CDR3 spans 13 residues. Here the CDR3 reads CASSGGQGASAFF. Written as DNA, the CDR3 is TGTGCCAGCAGCGGAGGACAGGGGGCTAGTGCTTTCTTT.